The present TCR beta chain was sequenced within a study of cytomegalovirus exposure and HLA in healthy donors. Whole-study results and caveats: The study designated 150 or so TCR beta chains cytomegalovirus-associated. In vitro experiments confirmed that a few CMV-associated chains were specific for CMV antigens.

Points on this clone: As yet, its antigen is unknown.

V shed 0 bases, J shed 2 bases, and the junction held 7 bases outside the gene matches. In germline, CDR1 is LGHNA, CDR2 YNFKEQ. This CDR3 has 18 residues. PCR used 60 Vbeta primers and 13 Jbeta primers. Assay used: immunoSEQ multiplex PCR; TCRdb lists only in-frame clones, some missing. The sample includes tens of thousands of clones, approximately 60% of them seen just once. Sequences were obtained from PBMCs. This sequence originates from a male donor in good health and CMV-seropositive. The chain combines TRBV4-2 with TRBJ1-6, with TRBD1 matching 7 bases. CDR3 in amino acids: CASSQDKGAGTYNSPLHF. In DNA, the CDR3 is TGTGCCAGCAGCCAAGATAAGGGGGCGGGGACCTATAATTCACCCCTCCACTTT.